This T cell receptor (beta chain) was identified in a study of cytomegalovirus exposure and HLA in healthy donors. Study results and caveats: When analyzed later, a missense DCLRE1C variant was found to be linked to TCR beta V- and J-gene trimming. Prior analysis indicated that the majority of TCR beta V segments exhibited productivity approximately 90% or approximately 30% of the time.

Sampled while nominally healthy, donors likely had unrecorded immune exposures. A remark on this clone: Its antigen remains unknown.

Looked up from germline, CDR1 is SGDLS and CDR2 is YYNGEE. Trimming left V 0 bases short and J 4 bases short, with 16 bases between. There are 16 residues in the CDR3. 13 Jbeta primers and 60 Vbeta primers were used for the PCR. In the source study's methods: A later analysis tallied 65 million to 85 million unique TCR beta chains, some 10 million of them shared. Measured with immunoSEQ multiplex PCR; TCRdb has only the in-frame clones, and not every one. That table gives V, J and clone size, and the DNA gave D and trimming. The data show some 90,000 clones, with roughly 80% seen just once and roughly 1.9% held by the top ten.

The V and J genes are TRBV9 and TRBJ2-5, with D possibly matching TRBD2 (5 bases). The sequence derives from a boy under 18 in good health and CMV-seronegative. Sample: PBMCs. As DNA, the CDR3 is TGTGCCAGCAGCGTAGGGCGCCGAGGTGAGGGAGAGACCCAGTACTTC. It specifies CASSVGRRGEGETQYF.